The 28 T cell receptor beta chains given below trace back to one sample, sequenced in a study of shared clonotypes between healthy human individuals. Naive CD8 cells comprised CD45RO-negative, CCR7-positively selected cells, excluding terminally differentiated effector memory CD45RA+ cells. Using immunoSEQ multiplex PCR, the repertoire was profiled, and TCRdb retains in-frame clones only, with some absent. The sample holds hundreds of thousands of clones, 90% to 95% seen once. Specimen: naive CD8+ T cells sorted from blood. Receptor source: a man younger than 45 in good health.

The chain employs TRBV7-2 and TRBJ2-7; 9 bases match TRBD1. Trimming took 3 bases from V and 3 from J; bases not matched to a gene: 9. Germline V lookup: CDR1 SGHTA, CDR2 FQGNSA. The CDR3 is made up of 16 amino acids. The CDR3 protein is CASSLIPGQGIYEQYF. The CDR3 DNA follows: TGTGCCAGCAGCTTGATACCGGGACAGGGTATCTACGAGCAGTACTTC.

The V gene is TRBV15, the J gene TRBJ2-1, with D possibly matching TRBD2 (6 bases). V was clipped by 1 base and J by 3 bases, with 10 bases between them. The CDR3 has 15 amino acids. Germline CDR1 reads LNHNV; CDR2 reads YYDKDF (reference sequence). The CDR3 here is CATSRARDFYNEQFF. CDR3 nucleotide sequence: TGTGCCACCAGCAGAGCCCGGGACTTCTACAATGAGCAGTTCTTC.

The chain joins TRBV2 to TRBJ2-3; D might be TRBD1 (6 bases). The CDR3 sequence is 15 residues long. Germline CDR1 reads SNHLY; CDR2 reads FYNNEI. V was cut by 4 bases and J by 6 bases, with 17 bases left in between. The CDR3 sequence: CASSGGQVASDTQYF. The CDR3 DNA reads TGTGCCAGCAGTGGGGGGCAGGTAGCGTCCGATACGCAGTATTTT. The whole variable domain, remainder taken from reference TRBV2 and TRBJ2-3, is EPEVTQTPSHQVTQMGQEVILRCVPISNHLYFYWYRQILGQKVEFLVSFYNNEISEKSEIFDDQFSVERPDGSNFTLKIRSTKLEDSAMYFCASSGGQVASDTQYFGPGTRLTVL.

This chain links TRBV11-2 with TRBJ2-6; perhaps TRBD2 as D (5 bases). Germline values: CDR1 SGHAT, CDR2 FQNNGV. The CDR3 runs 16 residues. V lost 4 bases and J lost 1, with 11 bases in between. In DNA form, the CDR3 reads TGTGCCAGCAGCTCCTTTCGGGGATCTGGGGCCAACGTCCTGACTTTC. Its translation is CASSSFRGSGANVLTF.

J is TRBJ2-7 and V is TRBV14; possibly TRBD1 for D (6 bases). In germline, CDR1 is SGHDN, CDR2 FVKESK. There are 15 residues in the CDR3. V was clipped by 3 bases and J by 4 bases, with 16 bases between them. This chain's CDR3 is CASSQIRGPAYEQYF. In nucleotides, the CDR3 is TGTGCCAGCAGCCAGATCAGGGGTCCGGCATACGAGCAGTACTTC.

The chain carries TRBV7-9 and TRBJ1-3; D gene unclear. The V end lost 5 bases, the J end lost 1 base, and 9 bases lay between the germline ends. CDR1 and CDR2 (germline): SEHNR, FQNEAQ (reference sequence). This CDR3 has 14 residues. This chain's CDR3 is CASSAEESGNTIYF. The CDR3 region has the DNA TGTGCCAGCAGCGCCGAGGAGTCTGGAAACACCATATATTTT.

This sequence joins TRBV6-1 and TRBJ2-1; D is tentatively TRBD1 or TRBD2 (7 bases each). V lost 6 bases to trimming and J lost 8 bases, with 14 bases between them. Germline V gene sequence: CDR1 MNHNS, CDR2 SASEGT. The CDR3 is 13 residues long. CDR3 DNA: TGTGCCAGCAGGTTCAGGGGGGGAGATGAGCAGTTCTTC. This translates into CASRFRGGDEQFF.

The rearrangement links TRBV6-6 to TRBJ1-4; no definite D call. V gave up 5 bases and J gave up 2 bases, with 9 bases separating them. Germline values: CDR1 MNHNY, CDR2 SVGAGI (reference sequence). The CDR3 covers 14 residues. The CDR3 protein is CASSPWETNEKLFF. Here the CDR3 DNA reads TGTGCCAGCAGTCCCTGGGAGACTAATGAAAAACTGTTTTTT.

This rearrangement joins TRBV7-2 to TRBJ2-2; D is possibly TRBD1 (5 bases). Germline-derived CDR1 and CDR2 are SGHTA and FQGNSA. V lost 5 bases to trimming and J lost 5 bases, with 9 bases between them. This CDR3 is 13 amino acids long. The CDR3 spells CASSPAGTGELFF. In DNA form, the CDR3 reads TGTGCCAGCAGCCCGGCAGGGACCGGGGAGCTGTTTTTT.

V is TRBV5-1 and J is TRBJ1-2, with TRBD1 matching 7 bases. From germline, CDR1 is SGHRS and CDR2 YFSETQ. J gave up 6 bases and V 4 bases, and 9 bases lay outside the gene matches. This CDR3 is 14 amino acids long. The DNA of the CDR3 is TGCGCCAGCAGCCCGCCAGGGGGGGCAGATGGCTACACCTTC. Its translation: CASSPPGGADGYTF.

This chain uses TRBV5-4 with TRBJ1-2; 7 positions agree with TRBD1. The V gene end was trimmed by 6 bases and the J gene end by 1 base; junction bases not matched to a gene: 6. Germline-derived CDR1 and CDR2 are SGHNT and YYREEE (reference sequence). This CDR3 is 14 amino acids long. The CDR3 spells CASIEQGGNYGYTF. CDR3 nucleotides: TGTGCCAGCATTGAGCAGGGGGGTAACTATGGCTACACCTTC.

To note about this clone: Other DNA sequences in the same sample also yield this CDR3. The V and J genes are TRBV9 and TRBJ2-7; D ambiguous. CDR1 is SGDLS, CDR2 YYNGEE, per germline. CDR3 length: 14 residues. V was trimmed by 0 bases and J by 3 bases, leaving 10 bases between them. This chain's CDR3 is CASSVEGDGYEQYF. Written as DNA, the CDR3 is TGTGCCAGCAGCGTAGAAGGCGATGGCTACGAGCAGTACTTC.

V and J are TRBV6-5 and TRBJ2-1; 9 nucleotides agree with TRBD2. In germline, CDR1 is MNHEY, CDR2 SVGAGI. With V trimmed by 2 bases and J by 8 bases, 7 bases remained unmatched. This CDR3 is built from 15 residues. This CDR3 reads CASSYLAGRQDEQFF. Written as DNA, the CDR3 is TGTGCCAGCAGTTACCTAGCGGGACGGCAGGATGAGCAGTTCTTC.

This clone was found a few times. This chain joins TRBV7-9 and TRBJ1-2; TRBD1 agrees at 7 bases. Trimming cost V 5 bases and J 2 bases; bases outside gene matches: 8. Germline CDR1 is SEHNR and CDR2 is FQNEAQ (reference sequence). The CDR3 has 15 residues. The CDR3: CASSALDRPNYGYTF. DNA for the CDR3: TGTGCCAGCAGCGCCCTGGACAGGCCCAACTATGGCTACACCTTC. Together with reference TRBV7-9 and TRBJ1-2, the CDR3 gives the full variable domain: DTGVSQNPRHKITKRGQNVTFRCDPISEHNRLYWYRQTLGQGPEFLTYFQNEAQLEKSRLLSDRFSAERPKGSFSTLEIQRTEQGDSAMYLCASSALDRPNYGYTFGSGTRLTVV.

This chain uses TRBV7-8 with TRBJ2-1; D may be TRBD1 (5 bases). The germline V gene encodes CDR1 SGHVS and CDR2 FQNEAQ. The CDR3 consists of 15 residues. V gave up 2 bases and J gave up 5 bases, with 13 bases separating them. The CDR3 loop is CASSLLGQDNNEQFF. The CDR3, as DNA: TGTGCCAGCAGCTTACTCGGGCAGGACAACAATGAGCAGTTCTTC.

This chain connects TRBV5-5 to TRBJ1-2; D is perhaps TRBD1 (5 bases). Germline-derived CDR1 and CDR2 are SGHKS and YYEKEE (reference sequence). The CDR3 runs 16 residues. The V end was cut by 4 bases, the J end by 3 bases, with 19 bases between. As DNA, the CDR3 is TGTGCCAGCAGCCCGATCTTAGGACAAGGACACTATGGCTACACCTTC. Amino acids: CASSPILGQGHYGYTF. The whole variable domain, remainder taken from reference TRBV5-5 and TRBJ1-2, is DAGVTQSPTHLIKTRGQQVTLRCSPISGHKSVSWYQQVLGQGPQFIFQYYEKEERGRGNFPDRFSARQFPNYSSELNVNALLLGDSALYLCASSPILGQGHYGYTFGSGTRLTVV.

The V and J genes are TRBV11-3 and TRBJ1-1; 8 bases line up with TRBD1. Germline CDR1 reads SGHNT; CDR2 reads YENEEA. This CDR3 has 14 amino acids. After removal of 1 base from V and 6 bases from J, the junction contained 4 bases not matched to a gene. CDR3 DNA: TGTGCCAGCAGCTTAGCCCAGGGGGCCCCTGAAGCTTTCTTT. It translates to CASSLAQGAPEAFF.

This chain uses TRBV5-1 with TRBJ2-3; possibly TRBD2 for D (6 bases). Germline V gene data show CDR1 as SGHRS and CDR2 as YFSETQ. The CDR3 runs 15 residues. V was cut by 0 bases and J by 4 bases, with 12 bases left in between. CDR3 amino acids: CASSLVSGVADTQYF. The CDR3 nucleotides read TGCGCCAGCAGCTTGGTTTCGGGGGTCGCAGATACGCAGTATTTT. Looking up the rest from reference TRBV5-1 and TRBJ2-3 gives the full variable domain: KAGVTQTPRYLIKTRGQQVTLSCSPISGHRSVSWYQQTPGQGLQFLFEYFSETQRNKGNFPGRFSGRQFSNSRSEMNVSTLELGDSALYLCASSLVSGVADTQYFGPGTRLTVL.

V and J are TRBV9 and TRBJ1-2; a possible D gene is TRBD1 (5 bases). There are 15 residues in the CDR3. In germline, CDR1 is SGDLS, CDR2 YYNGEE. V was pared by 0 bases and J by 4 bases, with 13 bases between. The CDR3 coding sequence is TGTGCCAGCAGCGTAGTCGAGACAGCATTCTATGGCTACACCTTC. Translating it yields CASSVVETAFYGYTF.

CDR3 in amino acids: CASSLGLGYEQYF. The CDR3 bases are TGTGCCAGTAGTCTCGGACTAGGCTACGAGCAGTACTTC. This rearrangement joins TRBV19 to TRBJ2-7, with 7 bases aligning to TRBD2. CDR1 and CDR2 (germline): LNHDA, SQIVND (reference sequence). There are 13 residues in the CDR3. V trimming: 5 bases; J trimming: 3 bases; junction bases outside the gene matches: 4.

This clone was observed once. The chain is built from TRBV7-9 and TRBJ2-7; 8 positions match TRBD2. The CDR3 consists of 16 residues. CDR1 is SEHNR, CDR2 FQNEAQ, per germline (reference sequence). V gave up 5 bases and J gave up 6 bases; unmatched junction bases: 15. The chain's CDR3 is CASSVPSSGGGREQYF. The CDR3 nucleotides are TGTGCCAGCAGCGTTCCGAGTTCTGGCGGGGGGCGCGAGCAGTACTTC. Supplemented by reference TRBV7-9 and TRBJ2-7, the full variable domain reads DTGVSQNPRHKITKRGQNVTFRCDPISEHNRLYWYRQTLGQGPEFLTYFQNEAQLEKSRLLSDRFSAERPKGSFSTLEIQRTEQGDSAMYLCASSVPSSGGGREQYFGPGTRLTVT.

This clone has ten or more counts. The CDR3 DNA is TGTGCCAGCAGCGAGGGACTAGCAGTTTTTGAGACCCAGTACTTC. Translation: CASSEGLAVFETQYF. The V call is TRBV9, the J call TRBJ2-5, with 9 positions matching TRBD2. Germline V lookup: CDR1 SGDLS, CDR2 YYNGEE. V shed 3 bases and J 5 bases; nucleotides not matched to a gene: 8. The CDR3 spans 15 residues.

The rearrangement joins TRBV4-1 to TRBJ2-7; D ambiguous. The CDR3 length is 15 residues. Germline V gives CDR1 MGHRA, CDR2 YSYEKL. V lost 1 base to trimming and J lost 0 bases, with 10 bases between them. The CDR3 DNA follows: TGCGCCAGCAGCCAAGTCCCGACGTTCTCCTACGAGCAGTACTTC. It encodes CASSQVPTFSYEQYF.

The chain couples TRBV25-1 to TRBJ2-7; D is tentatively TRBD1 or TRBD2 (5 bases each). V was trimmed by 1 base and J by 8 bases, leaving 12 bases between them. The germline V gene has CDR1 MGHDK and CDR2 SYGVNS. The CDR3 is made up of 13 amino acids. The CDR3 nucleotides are TGTGCCAGCAGTGAATCCCACGGGACCAAGCAGTACTTC. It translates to CASSESHGTKQYF.

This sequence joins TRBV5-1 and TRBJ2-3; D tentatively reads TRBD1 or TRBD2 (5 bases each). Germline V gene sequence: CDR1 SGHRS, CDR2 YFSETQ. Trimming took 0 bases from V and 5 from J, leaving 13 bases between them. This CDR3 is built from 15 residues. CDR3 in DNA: TGCGCCAGCAGCTTGGATTTGTGGGACCGAGATACGCAGTATTTT. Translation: CASSLDLWDRDTQYF.

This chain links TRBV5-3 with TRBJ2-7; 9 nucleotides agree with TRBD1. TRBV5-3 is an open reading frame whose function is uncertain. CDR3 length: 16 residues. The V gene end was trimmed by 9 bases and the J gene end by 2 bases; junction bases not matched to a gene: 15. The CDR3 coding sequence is TGTGCCAAAAAAGGGGGAACAGGGGGCCGGACCTACGAGCAGTACTTC. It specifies CAKKGGTGGRTYEQYF.

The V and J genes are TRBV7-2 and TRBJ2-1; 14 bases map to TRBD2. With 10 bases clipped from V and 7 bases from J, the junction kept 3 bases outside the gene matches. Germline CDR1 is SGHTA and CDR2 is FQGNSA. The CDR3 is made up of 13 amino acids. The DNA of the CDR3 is TGTGCCATAGGGACTAGCGGGAGAAATGAGCAGTTCTTC. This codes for CAIGTSGRNEQFF.

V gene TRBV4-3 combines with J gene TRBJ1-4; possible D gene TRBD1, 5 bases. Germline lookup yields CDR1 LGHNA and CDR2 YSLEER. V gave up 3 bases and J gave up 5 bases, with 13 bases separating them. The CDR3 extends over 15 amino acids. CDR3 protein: CASSHRGKSNEKLFF. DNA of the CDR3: TGCGCCAGCAGCCACCGGGGGAAGTCAAATGAAAAACTGTTTTTT.